The entry that follows covers one T cell receptor (beta chain) sequence. Authors' processing steps: Amplification from reference gene primers served as the basis for estimated nucleated cell counts. The data were produced by immunoSEQ multiplex PCR, yet TCRdb's version contains in-frame clones alone and is incomplete. The V and J calls and the clone size are those of that table, but D and trimming were determined from the DNA. The table records about 240,000 clones, around 82% of them present only once. There are 13 residues in the CDR3. Germline V gives CDR1 LNHDA, CDR2 SQIVND (reference sequence). Trimming stripped 5 bases from V and 8 bases from J, with 13 bases between. This record belongs to a study of blood T cell repertoires in COVID-19. On the study more broadly: The study drew acute and convalescent COVID-19 samples from the United States, Italy and Spain. Sources were T cells, B-cell-depleted T cells, or PBMCs; the material itself was cDNA or gDNA.

This chain joins TRBV19 and TRBJ1-5, with D possibly TRBD1 on 5 matching bases. The receptor's source is a woman in her 70s with acute or convalescent COVID-19. The specimen was peripheral blood. The CDR3, as DNA: TGTGCCAGTAGTGGGCAGGTCAGGGAGCCCCAGCATTTT. Amino acid sequence: CASSGQVREPQHF.